The T cell receptor (beta chain) described here comes from a study of Ad26.COV2.S vaccination and SARS-CoV-2 variants. Broader study findings: The analyses of TCR breadth and depth may have understated the size of total T cell responses.

Repertoires were generated with immunoSEQ multiplex PCR, while TCRdb's copy carries only in-frame clones and drops some. The repertoire holds roughly 380,000 clones, with roughly 88% as singletons. Noted treatment: around 19 received Ad26.COV2.S at low or high dose, single or two shots; 5 received placebo; per-sample allocation not given. Repertoires come from day 63 after the first vaccine or placebo injection. This clone was observed once. Its specificity is unknown. The junction had 7 bases not matched to a gene; V was cut back by 6 bases and J by 9 bases. This CDR3 is built from 13 residues. Germline V gene data show CDR1 as LNHDA and CDR2 as SQIVND (reference sequence).

The chain couples TRBV19 to TRBJ2-4, with 8 bases aligning to TRBD1. This material consisted of peripheral blood, taken in a trial of Ad26.COV2.S vaccine versus placebo. The sequence derives from a person between 18 and 65 years old who received the Ad26.COV2.S COVID-19 vaccine or a placebo. CDR3 in DNA: TGTGCCAGTAGACCGACAGGGGAGGTCATTCAGTACTTC. Translation: CASRPTGEVIQYF. Full variable domain (rest looked up from reference TRBV19 and TRBJ2-4): DGGITQSPKYLFRKEGQNVTLSCEQNLNHDAMYWYRQDPGQGLRLIYYSQIVNDFQKGDIAEGYSVSREKKESFPLTVTSAQKNPTAFYLCASRPTGEVIQYFGAGTRLSVL.